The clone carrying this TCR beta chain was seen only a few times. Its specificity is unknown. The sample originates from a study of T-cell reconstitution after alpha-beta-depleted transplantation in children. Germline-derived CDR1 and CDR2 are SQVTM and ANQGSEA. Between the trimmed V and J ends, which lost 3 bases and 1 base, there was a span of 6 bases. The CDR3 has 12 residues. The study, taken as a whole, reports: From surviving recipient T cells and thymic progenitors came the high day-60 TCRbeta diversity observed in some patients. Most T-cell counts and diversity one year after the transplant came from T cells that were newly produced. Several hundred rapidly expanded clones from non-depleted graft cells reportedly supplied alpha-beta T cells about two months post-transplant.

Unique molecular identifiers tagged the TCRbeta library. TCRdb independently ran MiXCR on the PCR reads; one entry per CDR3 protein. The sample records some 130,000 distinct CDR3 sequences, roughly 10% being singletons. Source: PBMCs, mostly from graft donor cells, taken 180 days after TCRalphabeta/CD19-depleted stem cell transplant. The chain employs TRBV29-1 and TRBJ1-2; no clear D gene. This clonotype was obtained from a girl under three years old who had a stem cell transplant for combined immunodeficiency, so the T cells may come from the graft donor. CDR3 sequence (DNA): TGCAGCGTTGAGCCAGATAACTATGGCTACACCTTC. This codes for CSVEPDNYGYTF.